The clone carrying this TCR beta chain appeared a single time. The sample is drawn from a study of post-analysis software for immune sequencing data. The library was made from cDNA and included unique molecular identifiers. In TCRdb, the PCR reads were re-called with MiXCR into one record per CDR3 protein. Of about 560,000 distinct CDR3 sequences detected, roughly two fifths appear once; the ten largest clones hold more than 1.5%. The sequencing input was blood. This TCR was recovered from a girl aged 5 to 17 with multiple sclerosis.

The DNA for the CDR3 is TGCAGTGCTCTAGCGGGGGATTTTACAGATACGCAGTATTTT. This translates into CSALAGDFTDTQYF. The chain is built from TRBV20-1 and TRBJ2-3; TRBD2 matches at 10 bases. CDR1 DFQATT and CDR2 SNEGSKA come from the germline V gene (reference sequence). V shed 5 bases, J shed 3 bases, and the junction held 5 bases outside the gene matches. This CDR3 is built from 14 residues.